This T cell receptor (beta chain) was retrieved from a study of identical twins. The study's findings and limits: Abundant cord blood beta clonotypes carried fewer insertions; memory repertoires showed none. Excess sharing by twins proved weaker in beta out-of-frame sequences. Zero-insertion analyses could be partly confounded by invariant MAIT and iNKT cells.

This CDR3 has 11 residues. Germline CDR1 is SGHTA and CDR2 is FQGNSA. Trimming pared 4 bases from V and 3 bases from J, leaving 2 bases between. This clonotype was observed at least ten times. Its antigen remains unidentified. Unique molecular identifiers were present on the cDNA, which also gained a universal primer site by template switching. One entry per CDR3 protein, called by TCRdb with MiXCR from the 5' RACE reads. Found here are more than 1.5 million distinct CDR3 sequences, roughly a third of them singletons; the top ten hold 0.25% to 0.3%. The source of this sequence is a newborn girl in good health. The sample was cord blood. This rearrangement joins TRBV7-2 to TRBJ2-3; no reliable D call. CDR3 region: CASSWTDTQYF. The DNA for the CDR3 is TGTGCCAGCAGCTGGACAGATACGCAGTATTTT.